This T cell receptor (beta chain) was recorded in a study of blood T cell repertoires in COVID-19. Overall study context: Sites across the United States, Italy and Spain contributed samples from acute and convalescent COVID-19. PBMCs, B-cell-depleted T cells, or T cells provided the cDNA or gDNA that made up the material.

Authors' data handling: Amplification from reference gene primers served as the basis for estimated nucleated cell counts. Produced via immunoSEQ multiplex PCR; TCRdb's table is partial and in-frame only. From that table come the V and J calls and clone size; the DNA was used to work out D and trimming. The data contain a few hundred thousand clones, 80% to 90% of them singletons. The CDR3 sequence is 13 residues long. The V end was cut by 0 bases, the J end by 7 bases, with 9 bases between. The germline V gene encodes CDR1 LGHNA and CDR2 YSLEER. This chain connects TRBV4-3 to TRBJ1-1; D gene unclear. This receptor was taken from a man between 25 and 39 years old with active or convalescent COVID-19. The specimen sequenced was peripheral blood. This CDR3 reads CASSQDLGVEAFF. The CDR3 coding sequence is TGCGCCAGCAGCCAAGATCTGGGAGTTGAAGCTTTCTTT.